In its sample, the clone carrying this T cell receptor beta chain was seen many times. Its target is not known. The data belong to a study of regulatory T cells in long-lasting Graves disease. The study's findings and limits: Researchers reported studying only peripheral blood, not thyroid tissue.

Combining iRepertoire HTBI primers with Arm-PCR of CDR3 regions, the authors built TCR beta libraries. A single record per CDR3 protein comes from TCRdb applying MiXCR to the multiplex PCR reads. The table has about 380,000 distinct CDR3 sequences, roughly a sixth seen once. Time point of the sample: newly diagnosed GD, antithyroid drugs for less than 3 months. With RNA extracted from PBMCs as input, the TCR library was made. The TCR comes from a female donor with Graves disease. The sample consisted of peripheral blood mononuclear cells (PBMCs), taken at new diagnosis, from a patient treated with antithyroid drugs.

The CDR3 region is CASSLDVQPNTGELFF. In DNA form, the CDR3 reads TGTGCCAGCAGCTTAGACGTCCAGCCAAACACCGGGGAGCTGTTTTTT. J is TRBJ2-2 and V is TRBV7-2; D is unresolved. This CDR3 is built from 16 residues. CDR1 SGHTA and CDR2 FQGNSA come from the germline V gene. The ends were cut back, 1 base at V and 2 bases at J, with 11 bases in the middle. The entire variable domain, with the rest obtained from reference TRBV7-2 and TRBJ2-2, is as follows: GAGVSQSPSNKVTEKGKDVELRCDPISGHTALYWYRQSLGQGLEFLIYFQGNSAPDKSGLPSDRFSAERTGGSVSTLTIQRTQQEDSAVYLCASSLDVQPNTGELFFGEGSRLTVL.